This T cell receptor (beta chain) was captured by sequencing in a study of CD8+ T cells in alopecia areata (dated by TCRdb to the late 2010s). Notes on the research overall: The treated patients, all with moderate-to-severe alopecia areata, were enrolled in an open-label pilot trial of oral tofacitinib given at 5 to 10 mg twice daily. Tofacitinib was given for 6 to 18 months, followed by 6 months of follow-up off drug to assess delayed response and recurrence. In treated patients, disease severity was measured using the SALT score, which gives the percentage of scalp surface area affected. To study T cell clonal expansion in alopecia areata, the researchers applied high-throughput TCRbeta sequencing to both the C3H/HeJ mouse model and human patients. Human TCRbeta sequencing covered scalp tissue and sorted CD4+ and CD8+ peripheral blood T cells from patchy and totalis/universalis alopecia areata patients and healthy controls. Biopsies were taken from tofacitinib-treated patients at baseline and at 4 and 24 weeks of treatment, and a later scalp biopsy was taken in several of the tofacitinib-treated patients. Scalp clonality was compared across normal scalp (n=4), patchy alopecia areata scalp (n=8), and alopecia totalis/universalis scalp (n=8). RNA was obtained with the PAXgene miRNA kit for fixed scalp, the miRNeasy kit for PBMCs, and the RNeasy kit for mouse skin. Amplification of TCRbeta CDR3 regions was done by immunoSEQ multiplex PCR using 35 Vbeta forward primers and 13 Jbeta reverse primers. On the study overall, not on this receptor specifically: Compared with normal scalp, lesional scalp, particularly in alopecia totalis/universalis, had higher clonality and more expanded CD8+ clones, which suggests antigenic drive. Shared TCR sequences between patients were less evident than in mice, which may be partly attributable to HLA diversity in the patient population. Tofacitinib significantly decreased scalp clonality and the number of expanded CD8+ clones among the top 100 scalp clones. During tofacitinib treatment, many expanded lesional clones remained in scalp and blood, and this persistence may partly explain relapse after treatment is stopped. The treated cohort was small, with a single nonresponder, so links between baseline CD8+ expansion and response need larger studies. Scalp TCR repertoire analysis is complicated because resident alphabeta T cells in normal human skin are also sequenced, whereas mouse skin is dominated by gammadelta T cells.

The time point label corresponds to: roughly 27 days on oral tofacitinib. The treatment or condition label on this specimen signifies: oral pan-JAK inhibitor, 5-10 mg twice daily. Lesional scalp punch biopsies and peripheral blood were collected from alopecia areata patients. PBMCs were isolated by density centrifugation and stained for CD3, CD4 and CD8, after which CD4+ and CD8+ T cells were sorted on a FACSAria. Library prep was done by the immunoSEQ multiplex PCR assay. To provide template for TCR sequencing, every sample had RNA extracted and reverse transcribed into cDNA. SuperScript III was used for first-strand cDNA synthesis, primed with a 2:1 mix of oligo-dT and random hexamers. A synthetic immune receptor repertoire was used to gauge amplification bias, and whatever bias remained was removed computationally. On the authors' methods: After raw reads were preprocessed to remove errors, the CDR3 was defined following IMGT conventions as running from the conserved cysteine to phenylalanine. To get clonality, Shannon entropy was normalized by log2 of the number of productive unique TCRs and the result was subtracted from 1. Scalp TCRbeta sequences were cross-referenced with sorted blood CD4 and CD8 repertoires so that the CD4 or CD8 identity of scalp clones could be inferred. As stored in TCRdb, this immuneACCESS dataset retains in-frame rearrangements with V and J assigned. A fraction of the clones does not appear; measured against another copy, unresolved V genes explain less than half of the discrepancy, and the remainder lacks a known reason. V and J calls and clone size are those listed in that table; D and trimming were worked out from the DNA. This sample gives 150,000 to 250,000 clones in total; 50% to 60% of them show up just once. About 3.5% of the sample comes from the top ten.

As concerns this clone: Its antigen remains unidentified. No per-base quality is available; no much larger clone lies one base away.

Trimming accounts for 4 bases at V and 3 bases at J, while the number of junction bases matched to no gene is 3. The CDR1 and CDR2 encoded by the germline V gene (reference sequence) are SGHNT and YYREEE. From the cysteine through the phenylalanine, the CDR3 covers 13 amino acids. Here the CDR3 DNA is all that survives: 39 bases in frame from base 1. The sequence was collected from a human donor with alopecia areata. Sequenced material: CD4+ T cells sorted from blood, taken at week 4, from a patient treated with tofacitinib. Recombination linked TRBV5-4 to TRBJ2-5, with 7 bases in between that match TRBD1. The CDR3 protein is CASSRTGEETQYF. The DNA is TGTGCCAGCAGCCGAACAGGGGAAGAGACCCAGTACTTC. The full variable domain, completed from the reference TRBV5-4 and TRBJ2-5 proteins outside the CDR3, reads ETGVTQSPTHLIKTRGQQVTLRCSSQSGHNTVSWYQQALGQGPQFIFQYYREEENGRGNFPPRFSGLQFPNYSSELNVNALELDDSALYLCASSRTGEETQYFGPGTRLLVL.